This T cell receptor (beta chain) was recovered during a study of blood T cells in healthy people across ages. For the second PCR, which ran for about 6 to 11 cycles, a sample-barcoded 5' primer and a J-beta primer mix were used. Every sample produced at least 3 million CDR3-containing paired-end reads. From the 5' RACE reads, TCRdb called clonotypes with MiXCR, one entry per CDR3 protein. The profile shows approximately 800,000 distinct CDR3 sequences, around 50% of them singletons. The germline gives CDR1 MNHEY, CDR2 SVGEGT. V lost 5 bases to trimming and J lost 3 bases, with 20 bases between them. The CDR3 covers 16 residues. Each donor was a healthy Caucasian individual from Russia, aged roughly 6 to 95.

The specimen sequenced was blood. This receptor was identified in an elderly man in good health. The V gene is TRBV6-2 or TRBV6-3, the J gene TRBJ2-7; tentatively, D is TRBD1 (6 bases). CDR3 nucleotide sequence: TGTGCCAGCAGTACCGACGGCCCGGGGACATACTACGAGCAGTACTTC. This codes for CASSTDGPGTYYEQYF.